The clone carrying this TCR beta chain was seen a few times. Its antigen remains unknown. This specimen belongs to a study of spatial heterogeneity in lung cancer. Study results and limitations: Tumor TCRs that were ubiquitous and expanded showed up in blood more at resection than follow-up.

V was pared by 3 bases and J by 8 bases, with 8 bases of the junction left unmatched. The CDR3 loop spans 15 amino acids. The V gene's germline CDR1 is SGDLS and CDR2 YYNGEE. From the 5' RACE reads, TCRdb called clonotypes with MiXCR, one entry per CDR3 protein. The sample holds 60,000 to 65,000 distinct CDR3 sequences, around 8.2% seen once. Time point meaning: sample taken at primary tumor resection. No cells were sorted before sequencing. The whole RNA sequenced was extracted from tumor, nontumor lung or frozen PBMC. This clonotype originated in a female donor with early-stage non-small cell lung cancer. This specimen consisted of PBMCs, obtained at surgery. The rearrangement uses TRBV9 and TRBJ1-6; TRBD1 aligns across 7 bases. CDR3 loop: CASSALEGADSPLHF. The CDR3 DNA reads TGTGCCAGCAGCGCACTGGAGGGGGCGGATTCACCCCTCCACTTT.